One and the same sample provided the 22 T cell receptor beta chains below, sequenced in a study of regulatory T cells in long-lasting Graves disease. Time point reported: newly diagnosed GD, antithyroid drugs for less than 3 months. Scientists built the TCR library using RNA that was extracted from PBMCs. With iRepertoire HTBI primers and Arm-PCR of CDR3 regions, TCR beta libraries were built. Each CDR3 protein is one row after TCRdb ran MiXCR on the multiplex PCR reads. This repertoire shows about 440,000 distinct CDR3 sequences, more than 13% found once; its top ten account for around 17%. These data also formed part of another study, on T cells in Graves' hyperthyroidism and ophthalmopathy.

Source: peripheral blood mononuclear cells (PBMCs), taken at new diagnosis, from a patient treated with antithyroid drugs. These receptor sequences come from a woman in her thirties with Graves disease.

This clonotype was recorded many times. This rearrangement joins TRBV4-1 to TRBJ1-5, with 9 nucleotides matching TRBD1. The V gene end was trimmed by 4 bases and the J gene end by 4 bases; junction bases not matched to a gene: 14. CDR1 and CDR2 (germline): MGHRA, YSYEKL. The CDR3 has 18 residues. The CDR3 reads CASSLRDREGIGNQPQHF. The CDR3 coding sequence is TGCGCCAGCAGCCTCCGGGACAGGGAAGGGATAGGAAATCAGCCCCAGCATTTT.

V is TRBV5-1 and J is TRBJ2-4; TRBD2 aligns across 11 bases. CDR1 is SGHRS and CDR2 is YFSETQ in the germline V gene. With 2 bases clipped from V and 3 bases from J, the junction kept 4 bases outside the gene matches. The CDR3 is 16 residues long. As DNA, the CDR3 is TGCGCCAGCAGCTTACTAGCGGGAGAAGTCAAAAACATTCAGTACTTC. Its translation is CASSLLAGEVKNIQYF.

CDR3 in DNA: TGTGCCATCAGTGAGTCGATAACGGGAGCGGGCACAGATACGCAGTATTTT. Its translation is CAISESITGAGTDTQYF. V usage is TRBV10-3 and J usage is TRBJ2-3; D is possibly TRBD2 (6 bases). V was clipped by 0 bases and J by 1 base, with 14 bases between them. This CDR3 comprises 17 residues. Germline V lookup: CDR1 ENHRY, CDR2 SYGVKD.

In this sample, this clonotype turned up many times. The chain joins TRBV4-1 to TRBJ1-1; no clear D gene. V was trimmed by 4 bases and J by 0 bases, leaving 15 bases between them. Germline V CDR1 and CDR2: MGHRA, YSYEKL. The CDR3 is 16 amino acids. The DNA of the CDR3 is TGCGCCAGCAGCCCAATCGGACGGACCATGAACACTGAAGCTTTCTTT. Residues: CASSPIGRTMNTEAFF.

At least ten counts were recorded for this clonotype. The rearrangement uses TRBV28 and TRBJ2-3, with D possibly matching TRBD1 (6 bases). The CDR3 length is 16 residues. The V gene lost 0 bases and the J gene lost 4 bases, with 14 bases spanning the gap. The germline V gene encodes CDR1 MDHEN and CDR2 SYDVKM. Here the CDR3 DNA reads TGTGCCAGCAGTTTATGGGCAGGGGTAGGGTCAGATACGCAGTATTTT. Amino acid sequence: CASSLWAGVGSDTQYF.

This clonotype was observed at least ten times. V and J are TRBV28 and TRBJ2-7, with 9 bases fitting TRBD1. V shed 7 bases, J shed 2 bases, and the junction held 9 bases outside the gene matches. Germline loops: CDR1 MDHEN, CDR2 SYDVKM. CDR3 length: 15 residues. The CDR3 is CASITSGTGTYEQYF. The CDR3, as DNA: TGTGCCAGCATAACTTCTGGGACAGGGACCTACGAGCAGTACTTC.

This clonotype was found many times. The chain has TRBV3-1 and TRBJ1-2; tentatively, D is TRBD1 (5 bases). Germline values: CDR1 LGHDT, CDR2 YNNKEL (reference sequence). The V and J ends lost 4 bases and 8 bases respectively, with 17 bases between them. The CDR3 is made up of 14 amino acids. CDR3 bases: TGTGCCAGCAGCCGACAAACCGGGGCCAGAGGCTACACCTTC. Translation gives CASSRQTGARGYTF.

The CDR3 DNA reads TGTGCCAGCAGCTTAGGGGGGGGGGCACTGAACACTGAAGCTTTCTTT. It translates to CASSLGGGALNTEAFF. V and J are TRBV7-8 and TRBJ1-1; D is possibly TRBD1 (6 bases). V lost 1 base, J lost 0 bases, and 12 bases lay in between. The germline gives CDR1 SGHVS, CDR2 FQNEAQ. The CDR3 contains 16 residues.

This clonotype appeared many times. The CDR3 is CASGDSSPPYEQYF. As DNA, the CDR3 is TGCGCCAGCGGAGATAGCTCGCCCCCGTACGAGCAGTACTTC. This rearrangement joins TRBV10-1 to TRBJ2-7, with D unclear. Trimming removed 8 bases from V and 4 bases from J, with 18 bases in between. The CDR3 totals 14 residues. CDR1 is WNHNN and CDR2 is SYGVQD in the germline V gene (reference sequence).

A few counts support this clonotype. The CDR3 sequence is CASSETGGGGYGYTF. CDR3 nucleotide sequence: TGTGCCAGCAGCGAGACGGGGGGGGGGGGCTATGGCTACACCTTC. The chain has TRBV6-1 and TRBJ1-2; maybe TRBD1 (5 bases). The germline V and J ends were trimmed by 6 bases and 4 bases, with 18 bases remaining between them. Germline CDR1 and CDR2: MNHNS and SASEGT. This CDR3 is built from 15 residues.

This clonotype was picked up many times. The CDR3 DNA is TGTGCCAGCAGTCCCTCACCGGGACAGGGCCACTCTGGGGCCAACGTCCTGACTTTC. Residues: CASSPSPGQGHSGANVLTF. This rearrangement joins TRBV2 to TRBJ2-6; 9 bases agree with TRBD1. Trimming took 5 bases from V and 0 from J; bases not matched to a gene: 11. The germline CDR1 and CDR2 sequences are SNHLY and FYNNEI. The CDR3 length is 19 residues. The whole variable domain, filled in from reference TRBV2 and TRBJ2-6, reads EPEVTQTPSHQVTQMGQEVILRCVPISNHLYFYWYRQILGQKVEFLVSFYNNEISEKSEIFDDQFSVERPDGSNFTLKIRSTKLEDSAMYFCASSPSPGQGHSGANVLTFGAGSRLTVL.

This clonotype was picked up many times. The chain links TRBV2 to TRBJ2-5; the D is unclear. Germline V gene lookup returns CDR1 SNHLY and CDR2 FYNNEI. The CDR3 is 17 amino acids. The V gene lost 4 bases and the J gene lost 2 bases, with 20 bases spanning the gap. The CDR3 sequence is CASSVTPLPTRQETQYF. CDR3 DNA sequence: TGTGCCAGCAGTGTGACCCCCCTTCCAACACGGCAAGAGACCCAGTACTTC. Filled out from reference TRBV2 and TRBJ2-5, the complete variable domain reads EPEVTQTPSHQVTQMGQEVILRCVPISNHLYFYWYRQILGQKVEFLVSFYNNEISEKSEIFDDQFSVERPDGSNFTLKIRSTKLEDSAMYFCASSVTPLPTRQETQYFGPGTRLLVL.

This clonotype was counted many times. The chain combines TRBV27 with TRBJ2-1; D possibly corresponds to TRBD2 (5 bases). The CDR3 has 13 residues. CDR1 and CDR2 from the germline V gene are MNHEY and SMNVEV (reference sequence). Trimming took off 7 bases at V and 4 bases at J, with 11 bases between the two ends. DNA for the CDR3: TGTGCCAGCAAGGCCGGAGGATACAATGAGCAGTTCTTC. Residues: CASKAGGYNEQFF.

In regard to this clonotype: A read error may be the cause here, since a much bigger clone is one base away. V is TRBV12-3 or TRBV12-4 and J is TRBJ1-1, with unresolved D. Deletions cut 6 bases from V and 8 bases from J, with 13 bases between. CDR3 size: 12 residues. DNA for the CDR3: TGTGCCAGCAGGCAACTCCTGGCAGAAGCTTTCTTT. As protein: CASRQLLAEAFF.

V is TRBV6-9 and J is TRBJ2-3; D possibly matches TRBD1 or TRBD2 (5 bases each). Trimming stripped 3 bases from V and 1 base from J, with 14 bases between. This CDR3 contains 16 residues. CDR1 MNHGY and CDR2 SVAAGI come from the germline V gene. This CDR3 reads CASSYGRQGGTDTQYF. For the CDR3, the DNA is TGTGCCAGCAGTTACGGCAGGCAGGGAGGCACAGATACGCAGTATTTT.

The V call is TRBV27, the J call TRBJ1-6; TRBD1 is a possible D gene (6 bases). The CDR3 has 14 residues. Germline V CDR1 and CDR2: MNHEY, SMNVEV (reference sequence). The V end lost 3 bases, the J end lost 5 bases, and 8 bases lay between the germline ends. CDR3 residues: CASSFWTDNSPLHF. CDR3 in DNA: TGTGCCAGCAGTTTCTGGACAGATAATTCACCCCTCCACTTT.

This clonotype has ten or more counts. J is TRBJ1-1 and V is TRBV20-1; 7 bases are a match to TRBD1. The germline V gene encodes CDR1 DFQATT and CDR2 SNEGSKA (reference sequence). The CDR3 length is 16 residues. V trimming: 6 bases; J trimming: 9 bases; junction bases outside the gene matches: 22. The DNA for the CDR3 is TGCAGTGCGGCAGTCGGCGGGGCAGTGCAAGGGGGCAAAGCTTTCTTT. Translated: CSAAVGGAVQGGKAFF.

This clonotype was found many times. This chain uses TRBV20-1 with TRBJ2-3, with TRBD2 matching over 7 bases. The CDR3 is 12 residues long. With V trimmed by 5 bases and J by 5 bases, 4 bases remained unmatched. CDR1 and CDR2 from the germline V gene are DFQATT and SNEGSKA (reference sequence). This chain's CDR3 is CSAASSGDTQYF. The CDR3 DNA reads TGCAGTGCTGCCTCTAGCGGAGATACGCAGTATTTT.

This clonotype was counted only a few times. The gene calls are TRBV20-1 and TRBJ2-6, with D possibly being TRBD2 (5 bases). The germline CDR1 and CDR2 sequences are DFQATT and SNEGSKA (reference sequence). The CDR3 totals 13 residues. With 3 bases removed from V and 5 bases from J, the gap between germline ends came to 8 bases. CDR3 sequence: CSASGERANVLTF. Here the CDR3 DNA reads TGCAGTGCTAGCGGGGAGAGGGCCAACGTCCTGACTTTC.

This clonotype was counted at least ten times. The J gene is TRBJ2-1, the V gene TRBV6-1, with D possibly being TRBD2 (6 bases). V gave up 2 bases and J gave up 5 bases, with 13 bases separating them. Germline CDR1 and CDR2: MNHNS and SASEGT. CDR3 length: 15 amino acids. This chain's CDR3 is CASSEPGTSHNEQFF. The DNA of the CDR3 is TGTGCCAGCAGTGAACCAGGGACTTCCCACAATGAGCAGTTCTTC.

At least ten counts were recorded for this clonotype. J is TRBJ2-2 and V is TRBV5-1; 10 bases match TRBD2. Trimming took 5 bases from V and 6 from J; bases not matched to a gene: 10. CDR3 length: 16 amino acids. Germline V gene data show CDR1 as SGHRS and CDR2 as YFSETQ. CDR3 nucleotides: TGCGCCAGCAGTTGGGTAGCGGGAGGCCCCCCCGGGGAGCTGTTTTTT. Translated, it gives CASSWVAGGPPGELFF.

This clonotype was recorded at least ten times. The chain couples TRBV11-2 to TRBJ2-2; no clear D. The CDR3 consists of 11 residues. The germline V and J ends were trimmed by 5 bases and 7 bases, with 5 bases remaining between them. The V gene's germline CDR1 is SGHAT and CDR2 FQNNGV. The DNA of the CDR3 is TGTGCCAGCAGCCTTATCGGGGAGCTGTTTTTT. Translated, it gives CASSLIGELFF.